This T cell receptor beta chain was sequenced in a study of control samples from healthy donors and cancer patients. Per germline, CDR1 SGHNT and CDR2 YYREEE (reference sequence). The CDR3 totals 16 residues. V shed 4 bases and J 2 bases; nucleotides not matched to a gene: 9. The assay was immunoSEQ multiplex PCR, and TCRdb's table has in-frame clones only and misses some. The sample carries tens of thousands of clones, about 88% recorded once. The chain combines TRBV5-4 with TRBJ2-3; 8 bases match TRBD1. This clonotype was obtained from a woman in her sixties or seventies in good health. The sequenced material came from blood. DNA for the CDR3: TGTGCCAGCAGCGCGGGGACAGGACTCCTCACAGATACGCAGTATTTT. Translated: CASSAGTGLLTDTQYF.